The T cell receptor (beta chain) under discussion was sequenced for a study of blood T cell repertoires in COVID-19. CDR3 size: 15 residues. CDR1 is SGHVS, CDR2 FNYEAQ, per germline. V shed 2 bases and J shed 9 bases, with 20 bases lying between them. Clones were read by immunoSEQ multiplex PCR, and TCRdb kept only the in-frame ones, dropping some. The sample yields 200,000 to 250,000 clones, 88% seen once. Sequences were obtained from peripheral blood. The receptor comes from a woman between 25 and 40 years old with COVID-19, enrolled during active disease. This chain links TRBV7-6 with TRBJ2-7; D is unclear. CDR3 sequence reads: CASSLMGRAGSGQYF. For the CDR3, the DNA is TGTGCCAGCAGCTTAATGGGCAGAGCTGGATCCGGGCAGTACTTC. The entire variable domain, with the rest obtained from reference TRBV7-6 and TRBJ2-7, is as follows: GAGVSQSPRYKVTKRGQDVALRCDPISGHVSLYWYRQALGQGPEFLTYFNYEAQQDKSGLPNDRFSAERPEGSISTLTIQRTEQRDSAMYRCASSLMGRAGSGQYFGPGTRLTVT.